What follows are 16 T cell receptor beta chains derived from one specimen sequenced in a study of blood T cell repertoires in COVID-19. The protocol was immunoSEQ multiplex PCR, while the TCRdb copy is restricted to in-frame clones and leaves out a portion. Counted here are more than 110,000 clones, more than 75% occurring once; the ten biggest clones make up about 4%. Source material: peripheral blood. Receptors originate from a woman aged 80 or over with acute or convalescent COVID-19.

The chain employs TRBV6-5 and TRBJ1-5; 7 bases match TRBD1. Germline V gives CDR1 MNHEY, CDR2 SVGAGI. The CDR3 sequence is 13 residues long. The V segment lost 5 bases and the J segment 9 bases; nucleotides outside the gene matches: 7. The CDR3 sequence: CASSPTGRMPQHF. For the CDR3, the DNA is TGTGCCAGCAGTCCGACAGGGCGTATGCCCCAGCATTTT.

The chain is built from TRBV2 and TRBJ1-5; D possibly corresponds to TRBD1 (5 bases). Trimming cost V 7 bases and J 6 bases, with 22 bases left between them. Germline V gene lookup returns CDR1 SNHLY and CDR2 FYNNEI. This CDR3 is built from 16 residues. The CDR3 loop reads CASNLGGGGFGQPQHF. CDR3 in DNA: TGTGCCAGCAACCTCGGCGGGGGGGGTTTTGGTCAGCCCCAGCATTTT.

The chain combines TRBV6-5 with TRBJ1-1, with a possible D match to TRBD1 (5 bases). Per the germline V gene, CDR1 is MNHEY and CDR2 is SVGAGI. V dropped 5 bases and J dropped 4 bases, with 14 bases sitting between them. This CDR3 contains 14 residues. The CDR3 DNA reads TGTGCCAGCAGTAACAACCGACAGAGCACTGAAGCTTTCTTT. Translation: CASSNNRQSTEAFF.

The J gene is TRBJ2-5, the V gene TRBV7-9; 9 bases are shared with TRBD1. This CDR3 is built from 14 residues. Trimming cost V 5 bases and J 5 bases; bases outside gene matches: 6. Germline CDR1 is SEHNR and CDR2 is FQNEAQ (reference sequence). The CDR3 sequence is CASSLQGAGETQYF. The CDR3 DNA follows: TGTGCCAGCAGCCTACAGGGGGCAGGGGAGACCCAGTACTTC.

The chain recombines TRBV28 with TRBJ2-3; a weak D match, TRBD1 (6 bases). The germline V and J ends were trimmed by 2 bases and 0 bases, with 6 bases remaining between them. Germline CDR1 is MDHEN and CDR2 is SYDVKM. The CDR3 consists of 14 residues. CDR3 loop: CASSLTGSTDTQYF. The CDR3 DNA is TGTGCCAGCAGTTTAACAGGGAGCACAGATACGCAGTATTTT. Full variable domain (missing parts from reference TRBV28 and TRBJ2-3): DVKVTQSSRYLVKRTGEKVFLECVQDMDHENMFWYRQDPGLGLRLIYFSYDVKMKEKGDIPEGYSVSREKKERFSLILESASTNQTSMYLCASSLTGSTDTQYFGPGTRLTVL.

The chain employs TRBV28 and TRBJ2-3, with 10 bases fitting TRBD2. This CDR3 comprises 16 residues. With 6 bases clipped from V and 4 bases from J, the junction kept 10 bases outside the gene matches. Per the germline V gene, CDR1 is MDHEN and CDR2 is SYDVKM. CDR3 DNA sequence: TGTGCCAGCAGATTTGAGGTAGCGGGAGGTCCAGATACGCAGTATTTT. Residues: CASRFEVAGGPDTQYF. Variable domain in full (rest from reference TRBV28 and TRBJ2-3): DVKVTQSSRYLVKRTGEKVFLECVQDMDHENMFWYRQDPGLGLRLIYFSYDVKMKEKGDIPEGYSVSREKKERFSLILESASTNQTSMYLCASRFEVAGGPDTQYFGPGTRLTVL.

A remark on this clone: Other nucleotide sequences in the sample specify the same CDR3. The chain has TRBV5-1 and TRBJ2-5; TRBD2 matches at 12 bases. V shed 0 bases, J shed 5 bases, and the junction held 2 bases outside the gene matches. CDR3 length: 15 residues. Germline V gene sequence: CDR1 SGHRS, CDR2 YFSETQ. The CDR3 DNA reads as TGCGCCAGCAGCTTGGCGCTAGCGGGAGGGGAGACCCAGTACTTC. The encoded protein is CASSLALAGGETQYF. Supplemented by reference TRBV5-1 and TRBJ2-5, the full variable domain reads KAGVTQTPRYLIKTRGQQVTLSCSPISGHRSVSWYQQTPGQGLQFLFEYFSETQRNKGNFPGRFSGRQFSNSRSEMNVSTLELGDSALYLCASSLALAGGETQYFGPGTRLLVL.

V usage is TRBV4-1 and J usage is TRBJ1-1; D gene unclear. The CDR3 runs to 15 residues. CDR1 and CDR2 (germline): MGHRA, YSYEKL. Trimming removed 4 bases at V and 6 bases at J, with 18 bases between. The CDR3 sequence is CASSPTSVNVAEAFF. The CDR3 DNA reads TGCGCCAGCAGCCCTACGTCCGTGAACGTGGCTGAAGCTTTCTTT.

As DNA, the CDR3 is TGTGCCAGTAGTATAAATAGCCACAATGAGCAGTTCTTC. Its translation: CASSINSHNEQFF. J is TRBJ2-1 and V is TRBV19; no firm D call. There are 13 residues in the CDR3. V dropped 2 bases and J dropped 5 bases, with 7 bases sitting between them. Germline V gives CDR1 LNHDA, CDR2 SQIVND (reference sequence). The full variable domain, completed using reference TRBV19 and TRBJ2-1, is DGGITQSPKYLFRKEGQNVTLSCEQNLNHDAMYWYRQDPGQGLRLIYYSQIVNDFQKGDIAEGYSVSREKKESFPLTVTSAQKNPTAFYLCASSINSHNEQFFGPGTRLTVL.

The V call is TRBV20-1, the J call TRBJ1-6, with D possibly matching TRBD1 (6 bases). The CDR3 totals 10 residues. CDR1 DFQATT and CDR2 SNEGSKA come from the germline V gene (reference sequence). The CDR3 is CSARQEDLHF. In DNA form, the CDR3 reads TGCAGCGCCCGACAGGAGGACCTCCACTTT.

V is TRBV5-4 and J is TRBJ2-7; perhaps TRBD2 as D (6 bases). V gave up 4 bases and J gave up 2 bases, with 16 bases separating them. The CDR3 sequence is 15 residues long. Germline V gene lookup returns CDR1 SGHNT and CDR2 YYREEE (reference sequence). The CDR3 spells CASSPTGGGAYEQYF. CDR3 DNA sequence: TGTGCCAGCAGCCCCACAGGAGGCGGGGCCTACGAGCAGTACTTC.

This clone occurred a few times. This chain links TRBV11-1 with TRBJ2-5; tentatively, D is TRBD1 (6 bases). Germline CDR1 reads SGHAT; CDR2 reads FQDESV (reference sequence). Trimming shortened V by 2 bases and J by 2 bases, and 15 bases separated the two germline ends. This CDR3 has 16 residues. CDR3 region: CASSLFLGADQETQYF. For the CDR3, the DNA is TGTGCCAGCAGCTTATTCTTGGGGGCGGATCAAGAGACCCAGTACTTC.

The V call is TRBV10-2, the J call TRBJ1-5; D not resolved. Trimming removed 6 bases at V and 3 bases at J, with 12 bases between. This CDR3 spans 14 amino acids. Germline-derived CDR1 and CDR2 are WSHSY and SAAADI. CDR3 sequence (DNA): TGCGCCAGCAGCCTAGCGGGGAACAATCAGCCCCAGCATTTT. Translating gives CASSLAGNNQPQHF.

V is TRBV4-1 and J is TRBJ2-1, with TRBD2 matching over 9 bases. Per germline, CDR1 MGHRA and CDR2 YSYEKL. J lost 0 bases, V lost 3 bases, and 6 bases had no gene match. The CDR3 sequence is 17 residues long. CDR3 residues: CASSHRLAGVSYNEQFF. CDR3 DNA sequence: TGCGCCAGCAGCCATAGGTTAGCGGGGGTCTCCTACAATGAGCAGTTCTTC.

This clone was counted between two and nine times. The V and J genes are TRBV2 and TRBJ1-5; D unclear. V lost 7 bases and J lost 1, with 14 bases in between. Germline CDR1 and CDR2: SNHLY and FYNNEI. The CDR3 contains 15 residues. CDR3 bases: TGTGCCAGCATCCGCGAGGCTTCGAGCAATCAGCCCCAGCATTTT. Translated: CASIREASSNQPQHF.

The chain employs TRBV19 and TRBJ2-1; 9 positions agree with TRBD2. Germline values: CDR1 LNHDA, CDR2 SQIVND (reference sequence). This CDR3 has 16 residues. J gave up 8 bases and V 1 base, and 9 bases lay outside the gene matches. The CDR3 loop is CASSIVGSGSQDEQFF. CDR3 nucleotide sequence: TGTGCCAGTAGTATAGTAGGTAGCGGGAGTCAGGATGAGCAGTTCTTC. Full variable domain (remainder filled in from reference TRBV19 and TRBJ2-1): DGGITQSPKYLFRKEGQNVTLSCEQNLNHDAMYWYRQDPGQGLRLIYYSQIVNDFQKGDIAEGYSVSREKKESFPLTVTSAQKNPTAFYLCASSIVGSGSQDEQFFGPGTRLTVL.